The rows below give T cell receptor beta chains drawn from one sample of a study of PD-1 blockade in mismatch repair-deficient tumors. Generated by immunoSEQ multiplex PCR, the TCRdb table keeps only in-frame clones and is missing some. The data hold more than 95,000 clones, with roughly 86% observed a single time. The starting material was peripheral blood, obtained 44 weeks after starting pembrolizumab. All receptors derive from an adult with mismatch repair-deficient cancer. Each CDR3 is given with its conserved first and last residue.

>TRBV5-5
CASSLAGHPYEQYF
>TRBV7-9
CASSHREGTEAFF
>TRBV9
CASSSDRSNEKLFF
>TRBV19
CASAPSPLETQYF
>TRBV19
CASTVGKNTEAFF
>TRBV7-9
CASSQGSGLADNAYEQYF
>TRBV19
CASSHAREETQYF
>TRBV28
CASTSTGGNTEAFF
>TRBV14
CASSPRGAGGLETQYF
>TRBV29-1
CSVPGEYNEQFF
>TRBV18
CASSPEGTSGLQYF
>TRBV5-1
CASSQDRGVNEQYF
>TRBV2
CASSDQGGPGEKLFF
>TRBV7-9
CASSLSTETRMAMVRQFF
>TRBV2
CASKATSGRFEQYF
>TRBV5-4
CASSLGLAGGPGLNEQFF
>TRBV18
CASSPRAGPFANTEAFF
>TRBV6-1
CASSRGGPPHGYTF
>TRBV7-9
CASSLWQDQGNEQFF
>TRBV29-1
CSVAARDRDTYEQYF
>TRBV7-3
CASSHRRGDEQYF
>TRBV13
CASTRGNLRRGPNTGELFF
>TRBV6-5
CASSYSRALTDTQYF
>TRBV30
CAWASGLYNEQFF
>TRBV7-9
CASSFSNRSYEQYF
>TRBV4-3
CASSQGTWVPYGYTF
>TRBV11-2
CASSLDGNGQPLNTDTQYF
>TRBV10-2
CASRELAGVGETQYF
>TRBV6-5
CASTRGDEQFF
>TRBV6-1
CASSEERYGYTF
>TRBV9
CASSLVPDEKLFF
>TRBV4-3
CASSQASDMNTEAFF
>TRBV7-9
CASSLDSGGTEAFF
>TRBV19
CASSPWARESNEQYF
>TRBV27
CASRRLSNTGELFF
>TRBV6-5
CASSPGLRIEKLFF
>TRBV7-2
CASSLATTHTQYF
>TRBV5-3
CARSLGPDKGASYEQYF
>TRBV7-3
CASSLGGGGRATDTQYF
>TRBV30
CAWAPPPRLAATYEQYF
>TRBV4-1
CASSQTRGQGEQYF
>TRBV6-5
CASSGGREERYEQYF